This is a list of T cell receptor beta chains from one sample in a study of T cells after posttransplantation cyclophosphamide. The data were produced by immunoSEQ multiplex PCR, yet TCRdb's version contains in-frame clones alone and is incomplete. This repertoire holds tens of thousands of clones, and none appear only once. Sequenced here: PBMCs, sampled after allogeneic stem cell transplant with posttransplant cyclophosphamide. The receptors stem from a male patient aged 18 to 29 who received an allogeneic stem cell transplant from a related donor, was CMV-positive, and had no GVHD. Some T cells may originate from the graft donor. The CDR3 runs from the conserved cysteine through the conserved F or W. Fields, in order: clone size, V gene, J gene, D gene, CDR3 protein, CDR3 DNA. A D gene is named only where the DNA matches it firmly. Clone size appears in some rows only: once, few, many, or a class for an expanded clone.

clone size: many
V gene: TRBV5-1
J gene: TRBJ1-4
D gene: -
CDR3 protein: CASSLGQGIGKLFF
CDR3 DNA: TGCGCCAGCAGCTTGGGTCAGGGAATTGGAAAACTGTTTTTT

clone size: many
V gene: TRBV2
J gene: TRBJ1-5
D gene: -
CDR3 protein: CASSDRLNQPQHF
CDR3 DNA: TGTGCCAGCAGTGACAGGCTAAATCAGCCCCAGCATTTT

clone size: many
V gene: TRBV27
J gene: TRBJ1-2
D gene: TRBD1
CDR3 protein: CASSLFGTGWENYGYTF
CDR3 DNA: TGTGCCAGCAGTTTATTCGGGACAGGGTGGGAAAACTATGGCTACACCTTC

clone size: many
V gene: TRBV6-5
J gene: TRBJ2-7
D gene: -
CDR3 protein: CASSYSATGTTYEQYF
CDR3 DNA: TGTGCCAGCAGTTACTCGGCCACAGGGACGACCTACGAGCAGTACTTC

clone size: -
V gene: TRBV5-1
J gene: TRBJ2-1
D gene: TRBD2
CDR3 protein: CASGQWEGGTQYNEQFF
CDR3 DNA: TGCGCCAGCGGCCAATGGGAGGGCGGAACCCAATACAATGAGCAGTTCTTC

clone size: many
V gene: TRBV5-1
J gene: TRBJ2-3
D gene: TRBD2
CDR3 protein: CASRLAGGSDTQYF
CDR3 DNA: TGCGCCAGCAGGCTAGCGGGGGGTTCAGATACGCAGTATTTT

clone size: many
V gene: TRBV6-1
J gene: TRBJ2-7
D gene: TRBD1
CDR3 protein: CTSSEGQGFNEQYF
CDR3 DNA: TGTACCAGCAGTGAGGGACAGGGGTTCAACGAGCAGTACTTC

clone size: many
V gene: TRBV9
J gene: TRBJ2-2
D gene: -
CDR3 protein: CASSVAGVDTGELFF
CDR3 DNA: TGTGCCAGCAGCGTAGCGGGGGTGGATACCGGGGAGCTGTTTTTT

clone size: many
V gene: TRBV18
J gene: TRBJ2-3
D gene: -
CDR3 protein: CASSPGSMDTQYF
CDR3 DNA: TGTGCCAGCTCACCTGGGAGTATGGATACGCAGTATTTT

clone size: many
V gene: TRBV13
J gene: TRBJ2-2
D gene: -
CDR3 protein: CASSEALGGTNTGELFF
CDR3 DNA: TGTGCCAGCAGTGAGGCGTTGGGCGGGACCAACACCGGGGAGCTGTTTTTT

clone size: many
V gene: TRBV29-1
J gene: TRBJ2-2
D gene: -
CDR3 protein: CSAQGLGGSTGELFF
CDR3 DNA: TGCAGCGCTCAAGGGTTGGGGGGAAGCACCGGGGAGCTGTTTTTT

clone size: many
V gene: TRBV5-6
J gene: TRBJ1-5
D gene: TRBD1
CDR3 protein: CASSLTGENQPQHF
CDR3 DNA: TGTGCCAGCAGCTTGACAGGGGAGAATCAGCCCCAGCATTTT

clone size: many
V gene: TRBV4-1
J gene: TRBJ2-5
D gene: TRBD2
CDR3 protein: CASSPGTSGGLYQETQYF
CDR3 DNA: TGCGCCAGCAGTCCCGGGACTAGCGGGGGCCTGTACCAAGAGACCCAGTACTTC

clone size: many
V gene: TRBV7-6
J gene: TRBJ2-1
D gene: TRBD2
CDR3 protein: CASSRGGYNEQFF
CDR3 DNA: TGTGCCAGCAGCCGCGGGGGCTACAATGAGCAGTTCTTC

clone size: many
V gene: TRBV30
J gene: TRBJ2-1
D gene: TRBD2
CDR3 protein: CAWRTGLAGSNEQFF
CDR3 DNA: TGTGCCTGGAGGACGGGACTAGCGGGCAGCAATGAGCAGTTCTTC

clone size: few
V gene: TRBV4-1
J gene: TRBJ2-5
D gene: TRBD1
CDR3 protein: CASSQGDSWEQYF
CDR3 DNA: TGCGCCAGCAGCCAAGGGGACAGTTGGGAGCAGTACTTC

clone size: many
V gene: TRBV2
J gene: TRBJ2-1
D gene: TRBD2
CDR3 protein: CARKKRGNGYNEQFF
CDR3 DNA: TGTGCCAGGAAGAAGCGGGGAAACGGATACAATGAGCAGTTCTTC

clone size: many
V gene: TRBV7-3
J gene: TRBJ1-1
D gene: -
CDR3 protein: CASSSDHRDEAFF
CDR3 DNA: TGTGCCAGCAGCTCGGACCACAGGGATGAAGCTTTCTTT

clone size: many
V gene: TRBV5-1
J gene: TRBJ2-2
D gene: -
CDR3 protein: CASSLTGDTGELFF
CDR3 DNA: TGCGCCAGCAGCTTGACGGGGGACACCGGGGAGCTGTTTTTT

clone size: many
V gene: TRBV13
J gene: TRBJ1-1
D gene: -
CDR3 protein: CASSNSGVYTEAFF
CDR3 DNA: TGTGCCAGCAGCAACTCAGGGGTTTATACTGAAGCTTTCTTT

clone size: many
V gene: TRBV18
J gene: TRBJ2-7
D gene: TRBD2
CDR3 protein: CASSPSGKGSYEQYF
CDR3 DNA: TGTGCCAGCTCACCTAGCGGGAAGGGATCCTACGAGCAGTACTTC

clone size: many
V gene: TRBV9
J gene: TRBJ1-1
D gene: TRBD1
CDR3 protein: CASSTRDRGYTEAFF
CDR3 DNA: TGTGCCAGCAGCACCCGGGACAGGGGGTACACTGAAGCTTTCTTT

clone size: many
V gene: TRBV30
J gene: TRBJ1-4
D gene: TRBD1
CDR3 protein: CAWNKGQGNEKLFF
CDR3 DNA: TGTGCCTGGAACAAAGGACAGGGGAATGAAAAACTGTTTTTT

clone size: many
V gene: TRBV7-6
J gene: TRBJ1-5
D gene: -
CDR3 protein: CASSPAAGDGSNNQPQHF
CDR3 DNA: TGTGCCAGCAGCCCTGCTGCGGGTGATGGGAGCAACAATCAGCCCCAGCATTTT

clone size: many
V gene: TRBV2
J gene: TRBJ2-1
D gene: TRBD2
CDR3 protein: CASSDFSGLVYNEQFF
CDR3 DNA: TGTGCCAGCAGTGATTTTTCGGGACTAGTCTACAATGAGCAGTTCTTC

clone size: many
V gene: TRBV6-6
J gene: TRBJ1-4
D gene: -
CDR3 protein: CASKREDEKLFF
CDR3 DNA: TGTGCCAGCAAGAGGGAGGACGAAAAACTGTTTTTT

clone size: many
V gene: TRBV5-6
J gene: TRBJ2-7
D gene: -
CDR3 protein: CASSLVQDEQYF
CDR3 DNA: TGTGCCAGCAGCTTAGTACAGGACGAGCAGTACTTC

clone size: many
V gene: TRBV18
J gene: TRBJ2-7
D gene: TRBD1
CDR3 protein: CASAGTGAREQYF
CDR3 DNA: TGTGCCAGCGCCGGGACAGGGGCGAGGGAGCAGTACTTC

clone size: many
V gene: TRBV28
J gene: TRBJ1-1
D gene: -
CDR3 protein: CASSFGAGPSNTEAFF
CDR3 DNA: TGTGCCAGCAGTTTCGGCGCGGGACCCAGCAACACTGAAGCTTTCTTT

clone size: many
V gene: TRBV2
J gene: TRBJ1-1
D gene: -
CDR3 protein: CASSEIGAPTEAFF
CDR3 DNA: TGTGCCAGCAGTGAGATAGGGGCCCCCACTGAAGCTTTCTTT

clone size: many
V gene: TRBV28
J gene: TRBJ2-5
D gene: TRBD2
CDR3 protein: CASRLSGGEETQYF
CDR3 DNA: TGTGCCAGCAGGTTGAGCGGGGGTGAAGAGACCCAGTACTTC

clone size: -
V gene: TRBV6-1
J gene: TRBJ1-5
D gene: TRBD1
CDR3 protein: CASSRTGGDQPQHF
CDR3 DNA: TGTGCCAGCAGCCGTACAGGGGGCGATCAGCCCCAGCATTTT

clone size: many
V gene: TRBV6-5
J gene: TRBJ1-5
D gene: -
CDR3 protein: CASSLKVAGEQPQHF
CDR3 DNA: TGTGCCAGCAGCCTAAAGGTAGCAGGGGAACAGCCCCAGCATTTT

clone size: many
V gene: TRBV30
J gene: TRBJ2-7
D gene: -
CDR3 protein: CACDNRESYEQYF
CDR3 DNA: TGTGCCTGTGATAACAGGGAATCCTACGAGCAGTACTTC

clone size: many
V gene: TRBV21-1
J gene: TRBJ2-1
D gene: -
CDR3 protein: CASNRKVTTSNEQFF
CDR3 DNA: TGTGCCAGCAACCGAAAAGTAACTACTAGCAATGAGCAGTTCTTC

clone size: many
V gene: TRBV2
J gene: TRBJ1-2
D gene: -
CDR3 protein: CASSEGYGGSGYTF
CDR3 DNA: TGTGCCAGCAGTGAAGGATACGGGGGGTCTGGCTACACCTTC

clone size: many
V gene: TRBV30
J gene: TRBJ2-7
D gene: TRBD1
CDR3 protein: CAWSVVDRGNYEQYF
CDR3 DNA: TGTGCCTGGAGTGTAGTGGACAGGGGGAACTACGAGCAGTACTTC

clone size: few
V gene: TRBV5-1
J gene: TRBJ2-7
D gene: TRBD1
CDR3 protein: CASSGSGTVRTYEQYF
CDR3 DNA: TGCGCCAGCAGCGGCTCCGGGACAGTACGCACCTACGAGCAGTACTTC

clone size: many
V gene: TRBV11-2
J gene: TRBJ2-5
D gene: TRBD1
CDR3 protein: CASSFPRTGGETQYF
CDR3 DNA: TGTGCCAGCAGCTTTCCCAGGACAGGGGGCGAGACCCAGTACTTC

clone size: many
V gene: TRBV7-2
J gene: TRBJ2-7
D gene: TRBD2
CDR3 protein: CASSLEWRGGEQYF
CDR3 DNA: TGTGCCAGCAGCTTAGAATGGCGGGGGGGCGAGCAGTACTTC

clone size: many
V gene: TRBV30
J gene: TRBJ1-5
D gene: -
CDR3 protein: CACSRGEVNQPQHF
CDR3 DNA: TGTGCCTGTTCCCGGGGGGAGGTGAATCAGCCCCAGCATTTT

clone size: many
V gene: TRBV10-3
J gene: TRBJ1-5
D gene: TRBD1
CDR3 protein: CAISEGQGGNQPQHF
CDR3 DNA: TGTGCCATCAGTGAAGGGCAGGGGGGCAATCAGCCCCAGCATTTT

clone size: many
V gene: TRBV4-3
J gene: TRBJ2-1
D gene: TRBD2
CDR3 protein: CASSQELAGVNEQFF
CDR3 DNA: TGCGCCAGCAGCCAAGAGCTAGCGGGAGTTAATGAGCAGTTCTTC

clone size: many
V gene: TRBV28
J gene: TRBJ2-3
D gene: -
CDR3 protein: CASSFSQGGTDTQYF
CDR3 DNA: TGTGCCAGCAGTTTTTCCCAGGGCGGCACAGATACGCAGTATTTT

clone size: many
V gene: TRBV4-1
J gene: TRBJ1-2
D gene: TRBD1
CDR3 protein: CASSQYDRGNYGYTF
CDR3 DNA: TGCGCCAGCAGCCAATATGACAGGGGGAACTATGGCTACACCTTC

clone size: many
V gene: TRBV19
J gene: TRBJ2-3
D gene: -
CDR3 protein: CASSIEGDNTDTQYF
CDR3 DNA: TGTGCCAGTAGTATAGAAGGGGACAACACAGATACGCAGTATTTT

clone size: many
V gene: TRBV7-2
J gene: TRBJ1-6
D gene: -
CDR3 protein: CASQAGRAGSESPLHF
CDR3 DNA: TGTGCCAGCCAAGCGGGACGGGCAGGATCGGAATCACCCCTCCACTTT

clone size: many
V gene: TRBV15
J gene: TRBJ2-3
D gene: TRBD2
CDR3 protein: CATAGGPPLQIGDTQYF
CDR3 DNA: TGTGCCACCGCGGGGGGCCCCCCCCTTCAGATCGGAGATACGCAGTATTTT

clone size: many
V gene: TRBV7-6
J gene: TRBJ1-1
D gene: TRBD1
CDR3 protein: CASSPYRASGGEAFF
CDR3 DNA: TGTGCCAGCAGCCCCTACAGGGCCTCAGGGGGAGAAGCTTTCTTT

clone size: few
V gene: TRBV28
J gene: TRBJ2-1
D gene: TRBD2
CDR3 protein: CASLAGGMINEQFF
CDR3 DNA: TGTGCCAGCCTAGCGGGAGGCATGATCAATGAGCAGTTCTTC